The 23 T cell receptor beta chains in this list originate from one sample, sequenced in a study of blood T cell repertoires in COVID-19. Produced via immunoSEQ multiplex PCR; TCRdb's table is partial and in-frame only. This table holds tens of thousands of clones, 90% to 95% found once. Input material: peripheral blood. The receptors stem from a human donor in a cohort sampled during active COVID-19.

The CDR3 DNA sequence: TGTGCCAGCTCACCCGGGGATAATTCACCCCTCCACTTT. Its protein product is CASSPGDNSPLHF. The genes are TRBV18 and TRBJ1-6; D is ambiguous. This CDR3 region has 13 residues. CDR1 is KGHSH and CDR2 is LQKENI in the germline V gene. The V end was cut by 3 bases, the J end by 5 bases, with 5 bases between.

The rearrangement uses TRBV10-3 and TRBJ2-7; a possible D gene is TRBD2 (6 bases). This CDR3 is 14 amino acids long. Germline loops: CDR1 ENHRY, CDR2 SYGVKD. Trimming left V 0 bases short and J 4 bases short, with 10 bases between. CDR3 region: CAISESTGVYEQYF. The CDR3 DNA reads TGTGCCATCAGTGAGTCAACGGGAGTATACGAGCAGTACTTC.

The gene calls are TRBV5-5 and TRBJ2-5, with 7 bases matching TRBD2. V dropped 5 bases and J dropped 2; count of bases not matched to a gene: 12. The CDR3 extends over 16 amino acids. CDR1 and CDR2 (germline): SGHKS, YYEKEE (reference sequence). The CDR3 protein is CASRPDASGGQETQYF. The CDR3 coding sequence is TGTGCCAGCAGGCCCGATGCTAGCGGAGGACAAGAGACCCAGTACTTC.

The CDR3 nucleotides read TGTGCCAGCAGCCGGACATACGATGAAGCTTTCTTT. It is translated as CASSRTYDEAFF. The chain recombines TRBV5-6 with TRBJ1-1, with TRBD1 as a possible D gene (5 bases). The germline V gene has CDR1 SGHDT and CDR2 YYEEEE. The CDR3 length is 12 residues. Trimming removed 4 bases from V and 7 bases from J, with 11 bases in between.

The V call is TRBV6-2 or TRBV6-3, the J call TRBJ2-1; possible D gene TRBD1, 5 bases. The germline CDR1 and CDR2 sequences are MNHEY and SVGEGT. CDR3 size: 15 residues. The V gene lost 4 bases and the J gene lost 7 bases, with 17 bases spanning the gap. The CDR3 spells CASSSSQGGSNEQFF. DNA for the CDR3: TGTGCCAGCAGTTCCTCCCAGGGCGGTAGTAATGAGCAGTTCTTC.

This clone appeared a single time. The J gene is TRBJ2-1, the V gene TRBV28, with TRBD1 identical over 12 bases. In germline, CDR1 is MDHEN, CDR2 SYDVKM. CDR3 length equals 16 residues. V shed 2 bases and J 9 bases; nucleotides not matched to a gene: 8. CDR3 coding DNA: TGTGCCAGCAGTTTAGGCGGGACAGGGGGCATAGGTGAGCAGTTCTTC. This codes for CASSLGGTGGIGEQFF.

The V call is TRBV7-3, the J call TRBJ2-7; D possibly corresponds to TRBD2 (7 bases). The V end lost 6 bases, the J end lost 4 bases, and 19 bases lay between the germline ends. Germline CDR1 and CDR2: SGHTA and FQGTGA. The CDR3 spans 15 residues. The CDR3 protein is CASRERGDTPYEQYF. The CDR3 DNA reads TGTGCCAGCAGGGAACGGGGGGACACCCCTTACGAGCAGTACTTC.

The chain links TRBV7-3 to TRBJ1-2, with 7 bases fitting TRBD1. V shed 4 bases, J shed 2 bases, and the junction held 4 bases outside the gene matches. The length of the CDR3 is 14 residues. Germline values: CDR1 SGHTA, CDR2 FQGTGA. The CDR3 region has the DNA TGTGCCAGCAGCTCCGGACAGGCCAACTATGGCTACACCTTC. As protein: CASSSGQANYGYTF. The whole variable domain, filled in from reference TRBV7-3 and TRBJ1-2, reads GAGVSQTPSNKVTEKGKYVELRCDPISGHTALYWYRQSLGQGPEFLIYFQGTGAADDSGLPNDRFFAVRPEGSVSTLKIQRTERGDSAVYLCASSSGQANYGYTFGSGTRLTVV.

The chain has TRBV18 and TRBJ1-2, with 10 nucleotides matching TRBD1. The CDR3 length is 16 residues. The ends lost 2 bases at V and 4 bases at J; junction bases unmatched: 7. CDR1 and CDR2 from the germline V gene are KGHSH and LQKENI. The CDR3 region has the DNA TGTGCCAGCTCACCATATGGACAGGGGGGCATCTATGGCTACACCTTC. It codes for CASSPYGQGGIYGYTF.

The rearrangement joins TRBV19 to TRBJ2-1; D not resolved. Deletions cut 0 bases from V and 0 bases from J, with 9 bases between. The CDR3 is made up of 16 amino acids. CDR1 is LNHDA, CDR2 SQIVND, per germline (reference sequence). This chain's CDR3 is CASSIEGARSYNEQFF. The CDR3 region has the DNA TGTGCCAGTAGTATAGAAGGAGCACGCTCCTACAATGAGCAGTTCTTC.

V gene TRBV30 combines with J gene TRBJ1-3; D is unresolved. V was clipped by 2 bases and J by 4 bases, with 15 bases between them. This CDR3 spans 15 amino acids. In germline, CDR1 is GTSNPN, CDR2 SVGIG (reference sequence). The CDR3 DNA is TGTGCCTGGAGTAATACGCGGGGTCGCGGAAACACCATATATTTT. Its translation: CAWSNTRGRGNTIYF. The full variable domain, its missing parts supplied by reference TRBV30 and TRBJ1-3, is SQTIHQWPATLVQPVGSPLSLECTVEGTSNPNLYWYRQAAGRGLQLLFYSVGIGQISSEVPQNLSASRPQDRQFILSSKKLLLSDSGFYLCAWSNTRGRGNTIYFGEGSWLTVV.

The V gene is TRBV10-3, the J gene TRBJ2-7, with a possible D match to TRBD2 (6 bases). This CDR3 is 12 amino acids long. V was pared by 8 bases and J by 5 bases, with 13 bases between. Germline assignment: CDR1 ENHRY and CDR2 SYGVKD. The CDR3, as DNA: TGTGCCATCTCCCCCTCGGGGGACGAGCAGTACTTC. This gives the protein CAISPSGDEQYF.

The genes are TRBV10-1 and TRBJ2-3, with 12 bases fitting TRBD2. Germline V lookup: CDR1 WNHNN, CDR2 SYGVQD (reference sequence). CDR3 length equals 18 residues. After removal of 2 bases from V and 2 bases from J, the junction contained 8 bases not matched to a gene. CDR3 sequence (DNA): TGCGCCAGCAGTGAGGACTTACGGACTAGCGGGATCACAGATACGCAGTATTTT. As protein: CASSEDLRTSGITDTQYF.

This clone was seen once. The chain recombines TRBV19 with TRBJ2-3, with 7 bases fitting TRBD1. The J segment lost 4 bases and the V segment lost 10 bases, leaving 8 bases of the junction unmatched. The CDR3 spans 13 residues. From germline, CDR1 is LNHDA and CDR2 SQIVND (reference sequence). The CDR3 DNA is TGTGCCACCTTAGGACAGGTTCCAGATACGCAGTATTTT. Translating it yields CATLGQVPDTQYF.

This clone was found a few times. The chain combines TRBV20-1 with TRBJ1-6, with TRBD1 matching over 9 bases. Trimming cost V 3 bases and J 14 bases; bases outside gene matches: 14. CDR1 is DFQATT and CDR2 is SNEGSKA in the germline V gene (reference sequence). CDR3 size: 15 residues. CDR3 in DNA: TGCAGTGCTAGTCTCCAGGGGACAGGGCCCGGGGCCCTCCACTTT. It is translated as CSASLQGTGPGALHF.

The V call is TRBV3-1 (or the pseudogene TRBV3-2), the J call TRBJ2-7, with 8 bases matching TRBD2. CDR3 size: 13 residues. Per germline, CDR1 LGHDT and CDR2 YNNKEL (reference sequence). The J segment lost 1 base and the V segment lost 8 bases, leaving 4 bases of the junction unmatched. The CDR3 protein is CASATGGSYEQYF. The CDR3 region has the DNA TGTGCCAGCGCCACGGGGGGGTCCTACGAGCAGTACTTC.

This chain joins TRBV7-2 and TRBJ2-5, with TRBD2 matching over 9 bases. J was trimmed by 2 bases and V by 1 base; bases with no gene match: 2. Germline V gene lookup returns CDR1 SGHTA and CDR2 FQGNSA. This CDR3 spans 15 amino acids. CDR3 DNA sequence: TGTGCCAGCAGCTTAGTGCTAGCGGGACAAGAGACCCAGTACTTC. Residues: CASSLVLAGQETQYF.

The DNA of the CDR3 is TGTGCCAGCAGCCGGACAGGGGATAATTCACCCCTCCACTTT. Its protein is CASSRTGDNSPLHF. The chain has TRBV3-1 (or the pseudogene TRBV3-2) and TRBJ1-6; the match to TRBD1 covers 9 bases. This CDR3 spans 14 amino acids. Trimming removed 4 bases from V and 5 bases from J; junction bases left unmatched: 0. CDR1 is LGHDT, CDR2 YNNKEL, per germline (reference sequence).

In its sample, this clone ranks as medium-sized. The CDR3 region is CASSTGDSNQPQHF. CDR3 DNA: TGCGCCAGCAGCACAGGGGATAGCAATCAGCCCCAGCATTTT. The chain couples TRBV4-1 to TRBJ1-5, with TRBD1 matching over 7 bases. The V gene's germline CDR1 is MGHRA and CDR2 YSYEKL. The V gene end was trimmed by 5 bases and the J gene end by 0 bases; junction bases not matched to a gene: 1. The CDR3 loop spans 14 amino acids.

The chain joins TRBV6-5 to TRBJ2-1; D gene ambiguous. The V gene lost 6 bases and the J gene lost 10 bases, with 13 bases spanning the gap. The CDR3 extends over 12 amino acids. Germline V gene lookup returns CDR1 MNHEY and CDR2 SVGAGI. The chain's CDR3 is CASSQTYREQFF. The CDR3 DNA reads TGTGCCAGCAGCCAAACCTACCGCGAGCAGTTCTTC.

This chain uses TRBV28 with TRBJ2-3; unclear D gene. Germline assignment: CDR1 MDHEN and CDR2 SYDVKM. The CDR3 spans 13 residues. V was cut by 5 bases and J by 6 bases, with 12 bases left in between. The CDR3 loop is CASSRSWLDTQYF. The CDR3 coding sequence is TGTGCCAGCAGTCGGTCCTGGTTGGATACGCAGTATTTT. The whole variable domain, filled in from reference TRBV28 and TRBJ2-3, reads DVKVTQSSRYLVKRTGEKVFLECVQDMDHENMFWYRQDPGLGLRLIYFSYDVKMKEKGDIPEGYSVSREKKERFSLILESASTNQTSMYLCASSRSWLDTQYFGPGTRLTVL.

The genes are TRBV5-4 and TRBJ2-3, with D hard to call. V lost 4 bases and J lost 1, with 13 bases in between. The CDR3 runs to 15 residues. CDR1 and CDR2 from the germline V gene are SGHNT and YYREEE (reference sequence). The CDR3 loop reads CASSPANAGTDTQYF. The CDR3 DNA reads TGTGCCAGCAGCCCAGCGAATGCGGGCACAGATACGCAGTATTTT.

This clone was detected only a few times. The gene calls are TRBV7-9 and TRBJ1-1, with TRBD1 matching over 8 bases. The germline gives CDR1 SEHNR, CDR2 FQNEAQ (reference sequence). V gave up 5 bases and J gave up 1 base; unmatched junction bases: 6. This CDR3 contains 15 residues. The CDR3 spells CASSLSGQGNTEAFF. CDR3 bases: TGTGCCAGCAGCCTGTCCGGACAGGGGAACACTGAAGCTTTCTTT. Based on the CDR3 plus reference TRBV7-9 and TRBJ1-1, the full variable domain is DTGVSQNPRHKITKRGQNVTFRCDPISEHNRLYWYRQTLGQGPEFLTYFQNEAQLEKSRLLSDRFSAERPKGSFSTLEIQRTEQGDSAMYLCASSLSGQGNTEAFFGQGTRLTVV.